These T cell receptor beta chains were read from a single sample in a study of PD-L1 blockade in urothelial cancer. Measured with immunoSEQ multiplex PCR; TCRdb has only the in-frame clones, and not every one. The repertoire consists of about 21,000 clones, with 90% occurring once and the leading ten covering 15% to 20%. The specimen was PBMCs, collected around atezolizumab (anti-PD-L1) treatment. The receptors shown here come from a woman aged 55-75 years with urothelial cancer. Each CDR3 is given with its conserved first and last residue. Each record gives: V gene, D gene, J gene, clone size, CDR3 DNA, CDR3 protein. D genes are given only for firm matches. Clone size is not always given. Where it is, it says once, few, many or a class for expanded clones.

v_gene: TRBV7-8; d_gene: NA; j_gene: TRBJ1-5; abundance: NA; CDR3nt: TGTGCCAGCAGCTCCTTGACAGGCAAAGGTGGTCAGCCCCAGCATTTT; CDR3aa: CASSSLTGKGGQPQHF
v_gene: TRBV5-1; d_gene: TRBD2; j_gene: TRBJ2-1; abundance: NA; CDR3nt: TGCGCCAGCCAAACCGTAGGGACTAGCGGGAGAGGAGTCTACAATGAGCAGTTCTTC; CDR3aa: CASQTVGTSGRGVYNEQFF
v_gene: TRBV29-1; d_gene: NA; j_gene: TRBJ1-2; abundance: NA; CDR3nt: TGCAGCGTTGGGGGCATCTACACCTTC; CDR3aa: CSVGGIYTF
v_gene: TRBV5-6; d_gene: NA; j_gene: TRBJ1-1; abundance: once; CDR3nt: TGTGCCAGCAGCTTCAGCTCAGGGGTCCTGAACACTGAAGCTTTCTTT; CDR3aa: CASSFSSGVLNTEAFF
v_gene: TRBV21-1; d_gene: NA; j_gene: TRBJ2-3; abundance: NA; CDR3nt: TGTGCCAGCAGCAAAGACAGATTTAGGACAGATACGCAGTATTTT; CDR3aa: CASSKDRFRTDTQYF
v_gene: TRBV14; d_gene: NA; j_gene: TRBJ1-4; abundance: NA; CDR3nt: TGTGCCAGCAGCCATGCACCCAGGCGCGAAAAACTGTTTTTT; CDR3aa: CASSHAPRREKLFF
v_gene: TRBV6-5; d_gene: NA; j_gene: TRBJ2-7; abundance: medium-sized; CDR3nt: TGTGCCAGCAGTTACGGGCCGGATAAATACGAGCAGTACTTC; CDR3aa: CASSYGPDKYEQYF
v_gene: TRBV18; d_gene: NA; j_gene: TRBJ2-3; abundance: NA; CDR3nt: TGTGCCAGCTCACCGGGACAACGGGAAACGCAGTATTTT; CDR3aa: CASSPGQRETQYF
v_gene: TRBV7-8; d_gene: NA; j_gene: TRBJ1-1; abundance: NA; CDR3nt: TGTGCCAGCAGCAGACGGACAGAGAACACTGAAGCTTTCTTT; CDR3aa: CASSRRTENTEAFF
v_gene: TRBV19; d_gene: NA; j_gene: TRBJ2-7; abundance: NA; CDR3nt: TGTGCCAGTAGTACGACAGGAGACTCCTACGAGCAGTACTTC; CDR3aa: CASSTTGDSYEQYF
v_gene: TRBV2; d_gene: TRBD1; j_gene: TRBJ2-7; abundance: NA; CDR3nt: TGTGCCAGCAGTGGGGTTGGGCAGGGGGACTACGAGCAGTACTTC; CDR3aa: CASSGVGQGDYEQYF
v_gene: TRBV28; d_gene: NA; j_gene: TRBJ1-5; abundance: once; CDR3nt: TGTGCCAGCAGTCCCTACAGGGCTCGGGGCAATCAGCCCCAGCATTTT; CDR3aa: CASSPYRARGNQPQHF
v_gene: TRBV28; d_gene: NA; j_gene: TRBJ1-1; abundance: NA; CDR3nt: TGTGCCAGCAGTTTATGGGGCCTCGCAGGGGAGAACACTGAAGCTTTCTTT; CDR3aa: CASSLWGLAGENTEAFF
v_gene: TRBV7-6; d_gene: NA; j_gene: TRBJ2-2; abundance: NA; CDR3nt: TGTGCCAGCAGCTTAGTACTAGATAACACCGGGGAGCTGTTTTTT; CDR3aa: CASSLVLDNTGELFF
v_gene: TRBV6-6; d_gene: NA; j_gene: TRBJ1-2; abundance: NA; CDR3nt: TGTGCCAGCAGGATACAGGGATCTGGCTACACCTTC; CDR3aa: CASRIQGSGYTF
v_gene: TRBV21-1; d_gene: NA; j_gene: TRBJ1-2; abundance: NA; CDR3nt: TGTGCCAGCAGCAAATGGTCGAGGGTCCAGCCAGCTAACTATGGCTACACCTTC; CDR3aa: CASSKWSRVQPANYGYTF
v_gene: TRBV7-3; d_gene: NA; j_gene: TRBJ2-1; abundance: NA; CDR3nt: TGTGCCAGCAGTTTGGGTGAGGGCCGACATGAGCAGTTCTTC; CDR3aa: CASSLGEGRHEQFF
v_gene: TRBV4-1; d_gene: TRBD2; j_gene: TRBJ2-6; abundance: NA; CDR3nt: TGCGCCAGCAGCAAGACCGTGAGCGGGATCACCTCTGGGGCCAACGTCCTGACTTTC; CDR3aa: CASSKTVSGITSGANVLTF
v_gene: TRBV9; d_gene: NA; j_gene: TRBJ1-1; abundance: NA; CDR3nt: TGTGCCAGCAGCATTAACCAGGGTTCGGGAGACACTGAAGCTTTCTTT; CDR3aa: CASSINQGSGDTEAFF
v_gene: TRBV15; d_gene: TRBD1; j_gene: TRBJ1-5; abundance: NA; CDR3nt: TGTGCCACCAGCAGAGTGACAGGGGGTACCCCGTACCAGCATTTT; CDR3aa: CATSRVTGGTPYQHF
v_gene: TRBV6-5; d_gene: TRBD1; j_gene: TRBJ2-7; abundance: NA; CDR3nt: TGTGCCAGCAGCAACAGGGGGCGAGTTCTGGAGCAGTACTTC; CDR3aa: CASSNRGRVLEQYF
v_gene: TRBV6-5; d_gene: TRBD1; j_gene: TRBJ2-7; abundance: NA; CDR3nt: TGTGCCAGCAGTTACGGGACAGCCCTCTACGAGCAGTACTTC; CDR3aa: CASSYGTALYEQYF
v_gene: TRBV7-6; d_gene: TRBD2; j_gene: TRBJ2-1; abundance: medium-sized; CDR3nt: TGTGCCAGCAGCTTGAACGTAGCGGGAGCGGCCTACAATGAGCAGTTCTTC; CDR3aa: CASSLNVAGAAYNEQFF
v_gene: TRBV11-2; d_gene: TRBD1; j_gene: TRBJ2-7; abundance: NA; CDR3nt: TGTGCCAGCAGCTTATCCCCACGCCTTTGGACAGGGAGCTACGAGCAGTACTTC; CDR3aa: CASSLSPRLWTGSYEQYF
v_gene: TRBV5-6; d_gene: TRBD1; j_gene: TRBJ2-1; abundance: NA; CDR3nt: TGTGCCAGCAGCTTGCCGCCGGGACAGTACAATGAGCAGTTCTTC; CDR3aa: CASSLPPGQYNEQFF
v_gene: TRBV9; d_gene: TRBD2; j_gene: TRBJ2-7; abundance: NA; CDR3nt: TGTGCCAGCAGCACCGGTACACTAGCGGGAGGGCACGAGCAGTACTTC; CDR3aa: CASSTGTLAGGHEQYF
v_gene: TRBV14; d_gene: TRBD1; j_gene: TRBJ1-2; abundance: NA; CDR3nt: TGTGCCAGCAGCCTGTCCGGGACAGGGGCAGGCTACACCTTC; CDR3aa: CASSLSGTGAGYTF
v_gene: TRBV7-8; d_gene: TRBD2; j_gene: TRBJ2-1; abundance: NA; CDR3nt: TGTGCCAGCAGCCCCCGGACAGCTTTAGCGGGACCGAGCAATGAGCAGTTCTTC; CDR3aa: CASSPRTALAGPSNEQFF
v_gene: TRBV6-5; d_gene: NA; j_gene: TRBJ1-1; abundance: NA; CDR3nt: TGTGCCAGCAGCAGAACAGGGCGGAACACTGAAGCTTTCTTT; CDR3aa: CASSRTGRNTEAFF
v_gene: TRBV19; d_gene: TRBD2; j_gene: TRBJ2-3; abundance: NA; CDR3nt: TGTGCCAGTAGTACACCCAAGGGACTAGCGGGCACAGATACGCAGTATTTT; CDR3aa: CASSTPKGLAGTDTQYF
v_gene: TRBV4-2; d_gene: NA; j_gene: TRBJ1-5; abundance: once; CDR3nt: TGTGCCAGCAGCCAAGTCGGGGAAGCGCGGAGCAATCAGCCCCAGCATTTT; CDR3aa: CASSQVGEARSNQPQHF
v_gene: TRBV9; d_gene: TRBD2; j_gene: TRBJ2-1; abundance: NA; CDR3nt: TGTGCCAGCAGCGCCGGGACTAGCAGGGGGTCCTACAATGAGCAGTTCTTC; CDR3aa: CASSAGTSRGSYNEQFF
v_gene: TRBV15; d_gene: NA; j_gene: TRBJ1-2; abundance: NA; CDR3nt: TGTGCCACCAGCAGAGGACTGGTCGGCTACACCTTC; CDR3aa: CATSRGLVGYTF
v_gene: TRBV7-9; d_gene: NA; j_gene: TRBJ2-5; abundance: NA; CDR3nt: TGTGCCAGCAGCTTAACCTGGGGACGGCGGGAATCAGAGACCCAGTACTTC; CDR3aa: CASSLTWGRRESETQYF
v_gene: TRBV11-2; d_gene: TRBD2; j_gene: TRBJ2-1; abundance: NA; CDR3nt: TGTGCCAGCAGCTTATTAGGGACTACATACCGGCATGAGCAGTTCTTC; CDR3aa: CASSLLGTTYRHEQFF